The clone carrying this T cell receptor (beta chain) has just a few counts. The CDR3 totals 16 residues. Germline CDR1 MNHEY, CDR2 SVGEGT. The V gene lost 4 bases and the J gene lost 3 bases, with 19 bases spanning the gap. TCRdb reprocessed the PCR reads via MiXCR and lists one record per CDR3 protein. The table has hundreds of thousands of distinct CDR3 sequences, about a fifth seen once. The data are from a study of molecular identifiers for immune sequencing clone quantification. The TCR was taken from a human donor in good health. Some libraries in this study had Jurkat cell RNA spiked in. The sequencing input was naive CD8+ T cells from blood, with Jurkat cell RNA spiked in. The subset: FACS-sorted CD8+CD4-CCR7+CD45RA+ naive T cells. The chain recombines TRBV6-2 or TRBV6-3 with TRBJ2-7, with D possibly matching TRBD1 (5 bases). The CDR3 loop reads CASSSEPRTKSYEQYF. The CDR3 DNA reads as TGTGCCAGCAGTTCGGAGCCCCGGACAAAGAGCTACGAGCAGTACTTC.